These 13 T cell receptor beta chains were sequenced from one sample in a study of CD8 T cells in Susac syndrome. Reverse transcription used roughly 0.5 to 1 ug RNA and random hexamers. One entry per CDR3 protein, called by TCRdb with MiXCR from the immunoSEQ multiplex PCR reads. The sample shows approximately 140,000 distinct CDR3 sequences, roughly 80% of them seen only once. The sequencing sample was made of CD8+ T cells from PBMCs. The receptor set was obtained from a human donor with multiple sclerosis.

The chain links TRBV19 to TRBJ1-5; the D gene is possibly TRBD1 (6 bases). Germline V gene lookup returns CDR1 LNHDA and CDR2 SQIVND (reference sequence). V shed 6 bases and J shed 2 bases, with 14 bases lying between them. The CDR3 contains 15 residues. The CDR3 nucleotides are TGTGCCAGTAGGGACAGCCAAAGGGGCAATCAGCCCCAGCATTTT. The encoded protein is CASRDSQRGNQPQHF.

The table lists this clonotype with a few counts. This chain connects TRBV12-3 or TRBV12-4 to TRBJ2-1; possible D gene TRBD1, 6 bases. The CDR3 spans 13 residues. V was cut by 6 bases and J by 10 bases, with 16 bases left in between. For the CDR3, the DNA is TGTGCCAGCAGCCGAACCGGGACAAACGAGCAGTTCTTC. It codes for CASSRTGTNEQFF.

The CDR3 spells CASSPRGKGSYSSYEQYF. The DNA of the CDR3 is TGTGCCAGCAGCCCTAGAGGAAAAGGGAGCTACAGCTCCTACGAGCAGTACTTC. This chain joins TRBV5-8 and TRBJ2-7; D might be TRBD2 (5 bases). The germline gives CDR1 SGHTS, CDR2 YDEGEE. Trimming left V 4 bases short and J 0 bases short, with 23 bases between. The CDR3 totals 18 residues.

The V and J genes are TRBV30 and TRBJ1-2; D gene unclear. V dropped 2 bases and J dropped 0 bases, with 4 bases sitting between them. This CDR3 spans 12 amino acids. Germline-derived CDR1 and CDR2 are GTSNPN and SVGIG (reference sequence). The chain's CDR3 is CAWSPTNYGYTF. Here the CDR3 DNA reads TGTGCCTGGAGTCCAACTAACTATGGCTACACCTTC.

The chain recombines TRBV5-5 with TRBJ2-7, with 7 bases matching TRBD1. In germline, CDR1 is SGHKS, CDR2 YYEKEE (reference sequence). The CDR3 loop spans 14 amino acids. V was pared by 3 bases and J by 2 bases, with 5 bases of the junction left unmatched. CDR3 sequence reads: CASSWDSVAYEQYF. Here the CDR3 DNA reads TGTGCCAGCAGCTGGGACAGTGTAGCCTACGAGCAGTACTTC.

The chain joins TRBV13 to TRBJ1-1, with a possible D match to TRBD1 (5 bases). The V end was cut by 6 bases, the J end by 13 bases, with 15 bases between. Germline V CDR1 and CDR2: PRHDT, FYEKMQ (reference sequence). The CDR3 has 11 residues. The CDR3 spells CASSFGQGHFF. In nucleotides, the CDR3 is TGTGCCAGCAGTTTCGGGCAGGGTCATTTCTTT.

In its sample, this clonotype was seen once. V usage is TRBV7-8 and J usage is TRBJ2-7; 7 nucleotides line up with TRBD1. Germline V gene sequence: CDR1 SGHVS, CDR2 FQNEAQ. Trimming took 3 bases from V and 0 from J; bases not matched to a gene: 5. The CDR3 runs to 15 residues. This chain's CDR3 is CASSLTTGLSYEQYF. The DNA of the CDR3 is TGTGCCAGCAGCTTGACGACAGGGCTCTCCTACGAGCAGTACTTC.

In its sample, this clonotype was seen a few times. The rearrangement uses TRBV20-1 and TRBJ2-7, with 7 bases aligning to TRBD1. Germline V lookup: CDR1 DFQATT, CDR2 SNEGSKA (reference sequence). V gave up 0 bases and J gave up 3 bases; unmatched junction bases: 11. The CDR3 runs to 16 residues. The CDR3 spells CSARDRGGSAYYEQYF. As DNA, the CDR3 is TGCAGTGCTAGAGATAGAGGGGGCAGTGCCTACTACGAGCAGTACTTC.

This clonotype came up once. The CDR3 here is CASSPHRGVNTEAFF. The CDR3 nucleotides read TGTGCCAGCAGCCCGCACAGGGGTGTGAACACTGAAGCTTTCTTT. The J gene is TRBJ1-1, the V gene TRBV11-3, with 7 bases fitting TRBD1. Germline CDR1 SGHNT, CDR2 YENEEA. The J segment lost 0 bases and the V segment lost 5 bases, leaving 6 bases of the junction unmatched. The CDR3 sequence is 15 residues long.

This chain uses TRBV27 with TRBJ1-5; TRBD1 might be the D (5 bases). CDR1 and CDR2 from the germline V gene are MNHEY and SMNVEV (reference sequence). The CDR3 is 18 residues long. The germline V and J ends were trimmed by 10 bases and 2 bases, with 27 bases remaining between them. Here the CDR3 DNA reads TGTGCCACCAGCTCAAGGAGGGGAAAGGGGAGAGGCAATCAGCCCCAGCATTTT. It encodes CATSSRRGKGRGNQPQHF.

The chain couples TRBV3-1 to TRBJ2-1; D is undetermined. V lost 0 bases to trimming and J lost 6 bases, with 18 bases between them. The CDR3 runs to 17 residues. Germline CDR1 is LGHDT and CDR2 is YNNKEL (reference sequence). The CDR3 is CASSQDISVVTANEQFF. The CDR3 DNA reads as TGTGCCAGCAGCCAAGATATTTCGGTGGTAACAGCCAATGAGCAGTTCTTC.

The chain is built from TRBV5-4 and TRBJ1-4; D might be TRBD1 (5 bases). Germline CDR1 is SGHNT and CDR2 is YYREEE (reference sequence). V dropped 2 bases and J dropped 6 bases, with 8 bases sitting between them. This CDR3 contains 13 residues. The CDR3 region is CASSLGTYEKLFF. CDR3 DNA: TGTGCCAGCAGCTTAGGGACGTATGAAAAACTGTTTTTT.

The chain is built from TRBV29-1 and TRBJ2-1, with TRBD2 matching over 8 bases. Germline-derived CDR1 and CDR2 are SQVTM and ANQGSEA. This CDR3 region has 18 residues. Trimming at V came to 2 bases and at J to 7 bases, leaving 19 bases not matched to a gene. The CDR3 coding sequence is TGCAGCGTTGAAAGGCCCCGGCCGGGGGGGCCAGCGAGAAATGAGCAGTTCTTC. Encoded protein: CSVERPRPGGPARNEQFF.